A single sample is the source of the 2 T cell receptor beta chains below, sequenced in a study of OX40 agonist ivuxolimab in advanced cancers. The method was immunoSEQ multiplex PCR; TCRdb's version includes in-frame clones alone and lacks a portion of them. The sample lists fewer than 100,000 clones, roughly 90% occurring once. The specimen comprised CD4+ or CD8+ T cells sorted from blood, sampled in a trial of the OX40 agonist ivuxolimab. Receptor source: an adult with an advanced solid tumor such as melanoma, head and neck, liver or kidney cancer.

This clone was seen a handful of times. The rearrangement joins TRBV18 to TRBJ1-2, with 10 bases lining up with TRBD1. The CDR3 extends over 16 amino acids. Trimming took 3 bases from V and 7 from J; bases not matched to a gene: 11. The V gene's germline CDR1 is KGHSH and CDR2 LQKENI. The CDR3 protein is CASSPPGTGVLGGYTF. The CDR3 nucleotides read TGTGCCAGCTCACCGCCCGGGACAGGGGTTCTCGGTGGCTACACCTTC.

The DNA of the CDR3 is TGTGCCAGCAGCCTATTCGACAGGTCGGTCGGCTACACCTTC. Protein: CASSLFDRSVGYTF. This chain connects TRBV28 to TRBJ1-2, with a possible D match to TRBD1 (6 bases). Trimming pared 6 bases from V and 8 bases from J, leaving 19 bases between. CDR1 MDHEN and CDR2 SYDVKM come from the germline V gene. This CDR3 has 14 residues.